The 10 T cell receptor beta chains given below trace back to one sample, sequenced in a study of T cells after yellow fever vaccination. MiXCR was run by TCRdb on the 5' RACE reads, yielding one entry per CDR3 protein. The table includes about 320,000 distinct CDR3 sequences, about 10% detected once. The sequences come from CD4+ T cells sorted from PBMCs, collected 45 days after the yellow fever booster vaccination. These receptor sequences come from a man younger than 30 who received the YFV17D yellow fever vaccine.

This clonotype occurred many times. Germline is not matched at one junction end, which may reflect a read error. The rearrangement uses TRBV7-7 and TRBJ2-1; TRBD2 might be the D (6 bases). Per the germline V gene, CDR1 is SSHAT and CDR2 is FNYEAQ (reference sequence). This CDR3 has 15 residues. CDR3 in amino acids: CASSLDKSGHNEQFF. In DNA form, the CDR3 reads TGTGCTAGCAGCTTAGACAAGAGCGGGCACAATGAGCAGTTCTTC.

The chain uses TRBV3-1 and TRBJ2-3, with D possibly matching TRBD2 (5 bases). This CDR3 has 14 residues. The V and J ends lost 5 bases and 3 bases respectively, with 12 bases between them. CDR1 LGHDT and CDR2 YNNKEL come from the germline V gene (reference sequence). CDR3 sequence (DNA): TGTGCCAGCAGCTCCCTGTCGGGGACAGATACGCAGTATTTT. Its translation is CASSSLSGTDTQYF.

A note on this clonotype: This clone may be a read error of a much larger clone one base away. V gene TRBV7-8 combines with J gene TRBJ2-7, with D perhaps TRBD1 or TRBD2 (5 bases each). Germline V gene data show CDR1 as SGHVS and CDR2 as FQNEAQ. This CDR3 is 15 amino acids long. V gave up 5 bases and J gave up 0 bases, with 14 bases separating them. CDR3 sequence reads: CASSRGTMLSYEQYF. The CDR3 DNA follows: TGTGCCAGCAGCCGAGGGACGATGCTCTCCTACGAGCAGTACTTC.

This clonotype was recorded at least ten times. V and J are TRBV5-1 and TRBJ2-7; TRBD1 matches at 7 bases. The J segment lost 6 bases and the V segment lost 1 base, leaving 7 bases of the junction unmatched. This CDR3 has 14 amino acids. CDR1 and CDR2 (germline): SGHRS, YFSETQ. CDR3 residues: CASSLTDRAGEQYF. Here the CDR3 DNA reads TGCGCCAGCAGCTTGACCGACAGGGCTGGCGAGCAGTACTTC.

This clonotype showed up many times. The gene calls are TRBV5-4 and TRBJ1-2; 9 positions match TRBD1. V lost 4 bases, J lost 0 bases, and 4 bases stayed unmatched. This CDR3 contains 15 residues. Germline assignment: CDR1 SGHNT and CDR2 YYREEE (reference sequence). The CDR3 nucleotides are TGTGCCAGCAGCGCCCGGGACAGGGCTAACTATGGCTACACCTTC. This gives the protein CASSARDRANYGYTF.

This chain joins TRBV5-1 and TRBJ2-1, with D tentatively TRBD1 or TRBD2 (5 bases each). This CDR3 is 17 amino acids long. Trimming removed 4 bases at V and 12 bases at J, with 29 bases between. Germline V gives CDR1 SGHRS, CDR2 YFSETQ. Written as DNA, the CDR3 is TGCGCCAGCAGCGGGGTTGGTGGGGGACGGACCTTTGGTGGGCAGTTCTTC. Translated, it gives CASSGVGGGRTFGGQFF.

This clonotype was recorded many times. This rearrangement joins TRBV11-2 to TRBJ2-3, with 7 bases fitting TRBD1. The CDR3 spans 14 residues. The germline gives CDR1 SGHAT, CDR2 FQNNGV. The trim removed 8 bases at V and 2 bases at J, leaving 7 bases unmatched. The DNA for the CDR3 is TGTGCCAGCGTACGGGACAGAAACACAGATACGCAGTATTTT. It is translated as CASVRDRNTDTQYF.

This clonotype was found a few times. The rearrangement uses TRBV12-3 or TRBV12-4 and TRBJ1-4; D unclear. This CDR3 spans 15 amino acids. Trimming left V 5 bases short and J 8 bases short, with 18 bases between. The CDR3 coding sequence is TGTGCCAGCAGTGATACGGCGGGGTCATGGGAAAAACTGTTTTTT. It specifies CASSDTAGSWEKLFF.

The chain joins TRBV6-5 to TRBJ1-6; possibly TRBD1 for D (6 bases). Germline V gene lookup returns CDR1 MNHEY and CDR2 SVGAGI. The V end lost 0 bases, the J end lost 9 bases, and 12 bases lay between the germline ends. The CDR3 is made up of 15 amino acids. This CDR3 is CASSYSRGLGSPLHF. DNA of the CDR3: TGTGCCAGCAGTTACTCCCGGGGGCTTGGTTCACCCCTCCACTTT.

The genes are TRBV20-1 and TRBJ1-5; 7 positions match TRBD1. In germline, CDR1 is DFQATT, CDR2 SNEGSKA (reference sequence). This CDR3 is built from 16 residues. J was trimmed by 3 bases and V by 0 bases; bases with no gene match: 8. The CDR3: CSARDHQGGDNQPQHF. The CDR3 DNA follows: TGCAGTGCTAGAGATCACCAGGGGGGTGACAATCAGCCCCAGCATTTT.